This T cell receptor beta chain was recovered during a study of blood T cell repertoires in COVID-19. In the study overall: Acute-phase and convalescent COVID-19 samples originated in the United States, Italy and Spain.

Germline CDR1 MDHEN, CDR2 SYDVKM. The germline V and J ends were trimmed by 5 bases and 3 bases, with 17 bases remaining between them. The CDR3 spans 16 residues. The table came from immunoSEQ multiplex PCR; TCRdb's copy has only in-frame clones and leaves some out. There are 300,000 or so clones in the sample; 80% to 90% occur only once, and about 4% lies in the top ten. Cohorts were assigned according to the clinical history that participants reported. The sample consisted of PBMCs or T cells enriched from blood (not recorded which). This chain links TRBV28 with TRBJ2-1, with a tentative D call TRBD2 (5 bases). The TCR was taken from a woman between 40 and 55 years old with acute COVID-19. The CDR3 DNA reads as TGTGCCAGCAGTGGATATAGCGAAGGCCTCTACAATGAGCAGTTCTTC. Its translation: CASSGYSEGLYNEQFF.